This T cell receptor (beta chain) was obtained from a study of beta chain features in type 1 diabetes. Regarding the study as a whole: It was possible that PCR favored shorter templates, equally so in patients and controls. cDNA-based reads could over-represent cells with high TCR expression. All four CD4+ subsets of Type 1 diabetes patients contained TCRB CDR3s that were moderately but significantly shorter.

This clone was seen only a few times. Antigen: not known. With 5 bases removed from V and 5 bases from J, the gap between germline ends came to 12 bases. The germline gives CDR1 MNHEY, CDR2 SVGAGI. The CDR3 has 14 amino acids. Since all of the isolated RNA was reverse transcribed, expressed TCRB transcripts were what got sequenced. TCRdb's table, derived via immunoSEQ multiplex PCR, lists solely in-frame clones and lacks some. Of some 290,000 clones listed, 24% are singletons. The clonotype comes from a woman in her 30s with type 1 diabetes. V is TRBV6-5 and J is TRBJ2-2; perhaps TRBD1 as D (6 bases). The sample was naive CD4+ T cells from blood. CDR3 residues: CASSRAGVTGELFF. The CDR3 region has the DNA TGTGCCAGCAGTCGGGCAGGGGTTACCGGGGAGCTGTTTTTT.